The T cell receptor beta chain described here comes from a study of blood T cell repertoires in COVID-19. About the study: PBMCs, B-cell-depleted T cells, or T cells were the source of the cDNA or gDNA that made up the material.

The germline V gene has CDR1 MNHNY and CDR2 SVGAGI (reference sequence). V lost 4 bases to trimming and J lost 4 bases; unmatched junction nucleotides: 0. The CDR3 is 13 amino acids. Here immunoSEQ multiplex PCR was the method, and the copy in TCRdb shows in-frame clones only, minus some. Among more than 95,000 clones listed, approximately 80% were seen once. The clonotype comes from a man between 60 and 70 years old with acute or convalescent COVID-19. Sequenced input: peripheral blood. The chain is built from TRBV6-6 and TRBJ1-1, with TRBD1 matching 10 bases. The CDR3 loop is CASSWTGGTEAFF. The CDR3 region has the DNA TGTGCCAGCAGTTGGACAGGGGGCACTGAAGCTTTCTTT.